This T cell receptor beta chain was captured by sequencing in a study of shared clonotypes between healthy human individuals. Unsorted PBMC samples were amplified in replicate PCRs containing roughly 300 ng DNA, 30,000 to 35,000 T cell genomes. Clones were sequenced by immunoSEQ multiplex PCR, and TCRdb holds only the in-frame ones, with some missing. Of 400,000 to 550,000 clones in the sample, 79% were seen once. V was clipped by 4 bases and J by 3 bases, with 9 bases between them. Germline lookup yields CDR1 SEHNR and CDR2 FQNEAQ (reference sequence). The CDR3 has 13 amino acids. This TCR derives from a woman between 40 and 50 years old in good health. Some clones in this sample may be carry-over from other donors' samples. The chain employs TRBV7-9 and TRBJ1-1; a weak D match, TRBD1 (6 bases). Sequenced material: PBMCs. CDR3 sequence: CASSSDRYTEAFF. Here the CDR3 DNA reads TGTGCCAGCAGCTCAGACAGGTACACTGAAGCTTTCTTT.